This passage covers 27 T cell receptor beta chains from one sample sequenced in a study of Ad26.COV2.S vaccination and SARS-CoV-2 variants. As for treatment: roughly 20 received Ad26.COV2.S at low or high dose, single or two shots; roughly five received placebo; per-sample allocation not given. It was on day 63 after the first vaccine or placebo injection that samples were taken. Libraries were prepared by immunoSEQ multiplex PCR; TCRdb keeps only in-frame clonotypes and omits some of them. The data show about 400,000 clones, about 80% seen once. The sample consisted of peripheral blood, taken in a trial of Ad26.COV2.S vaccine versus placebo. The receptors were gathered from a person aged 18-65 years who received the Ad26.COV2.S COVID-19 vaccine or a placebo.

The rearrangement joins TRBV5-1 to TRBJ1-1; TRBD1 agrees at 10 bases. The trim removed 0 bases at V and 0 bases at J, leaving 5 bases unmatched. The germline V gene encodes CDR1 SGHRS and CDR2 YFSETQ. This CDR3 comprises 17 residues. CDR3 coding DNA: TGCGCCAGCAGCTTGGTGGGACAGGGGACCATGAACACTGAAGCTTTCTTT. Residues: CASSLVGQGTMNTEAFF.

The chain carries TRBV5-1 and TRBJ2-7, with 7 positions matching TRBD1. Germline V gene data show CDR1 as SGHRS and CDR2 as YFSETQ. Germline trimming cut 5 bases from V and 7 bases from J; bases unmatched to any gene: 6. The CDR3 length is 12 residues. Here the CDR3 reads CASREGAGEQYF. CDR3 sequence (DNA): TGCGCCAGCAGAGAGGGGGCCGGTGAGCAGTACTTC. Complete variable domain (other parts from reference TRBV5-1 and TRBJ2-7): KAGVTQTPRYLIKTRGQQVTLSCSPISGHRSVSWYQQTPGQGLQFLFEYFSETQRNKGNFPGRFSGRQFSNSRSEMNVSTLELGDSALYLCASREGAGEQYFGPGTRLTVT.

V and J are TRBV4-1 and TRBJ1-1, with TRBD1 matching 9 bases. CDR1 and CDR2 (germline): MGHRA, YSYEKL. This CDR3 region has 15 residues. V shed 3 bases, J shed 8 bases, and the junction held 10 bases outside the gene matches. In DNA form, the CDR3 reads TGCGCCAGCAGCCAGATCCTACAGGGGGCTACCGAAGCTTTCTTT. It encodes CASSQILQGATEAFF.

This chain joins TRBV7-8 and TRBJ2-7; 9 bases are shared with TRBD2. The ends lost 9 bases at V and 6 bases at J; junction bases unmatched: 15. Germline loops: CDR1 SGHVS, CDR2 FQNEAQ. This CDR3 is built from 15 residues. The CDR3 here is CASASLGGGAGEQYF. The CDR3 bases are TGTGCCAGTGCCAGCCTCGGCGGGGGGGCAGGCGAGCAGTACTTC. Supplemented by reference TRBV7-8 and TRBJ2-7, the full variable domain reads GAGVSQSPRYKVAKRGQDVALRCDPISGHVSLFWYQQALGQGPEFLTYFQNEAQLDKSGLPSDRFFAERPEGSVSTLKIQRTQQEDSAVYLCASASLGGGAGEQYFGPGTRLTVT.

This clone was seen a handful of times. Written as DNA, the CDR3 is TGTGCCACCAGTGATTCCCGCTTGAGGTTTGGCTACACCTTC. Residues: CATSDSRLRFGYTF. This rearrangement joins TRBV24-1 to TRBJ1-2; D gene uncertain. Between the trimmed V and J ends, which lost 2 bases and 7 bases, there was a span of 13 bases. The CDR3 runs 14 residues. Germline loops: CDR1 KGHDR, CDR2 SFDVKD.

This clone was seen more than once but under ten times. The V gene is TRBV27, the J gene TRBJ1-2, with 9 bases matching TRBD1. The CDR3 extends over 12 amino acids. Germline V gives CDR1 MNHEY, CDR2 SMNVEV (reference sequence). Trimming cost V 10 bases and J 7 bases; bases outside gene matches: 7. The CDR3 bases are TGTGCCACCCCGGGACAGGGCGGTGGCTACACCTTC. Amino acid sequence: CATPGQGGGYTF.

The gene calls are TRBV28 and TRBJ2-1; D is ambiguous. The CDR3 covers 11 residues. The germline V gene encodes CDR1 MDHEN and CDR2 SYDVKM. Trimming took off 7 bases at V and 9 bases at J, with 10 bases between the two ends. This CDR3 is CASTNGLEQFF. DNA for the CDR3: TGTGCCAGCACCAACGGTCTTGAGCAGTTCTTC.

This chain links TRBV7-8 with TRBJ2-7; 8 bases align to TRBD2. From germline, CDR1 is SGHVS and CDR2 FQNEAQ. The CDR3 spans 14 residues. The trim removed 3 bases at V and 4 bases at J, leaving 5 bases unmatched. In DNA form, the CDR3 reads TGTGCCAGCAGCTTGGAGCGGGAGTCATACGAGCAGTACTTC. It translates to CASSLERESYEQYF.

The CDR3 DNA reads TGTGCCAGCAGTTACGAAGGGACCGTGCAGTACTTC. This translates into CASSYEGTVQYF. V is TRBV6-2 or TRBV6-3 and J is TRBJ2-7; the D gene could be TRBD1 or TRBD2 (5 bases each). The germline gives CDR1 MNHEY, CDR2 SVGEGT. Deletions cut 2 bases from V and 9 bases from J, with 11 bases between. The CDR3 contains 12 residues.

CDR3 bases: TGTGCCAGCAGTGAACAGCCAAGCGGGATCGCAGATACGCAGTATTTT. Translation: CASSEQPSGIADTQYF. The chain carries TRBV2 and TRBJ2-3; TRBD2 aligns across 7 bases. The CDR3 runs to 16 residues. Trimming at V came to 2 bases and at J to 4 bases, leaving 9 bases not matched to a gene. In germline, CDR1 is SNHLY, CDR2 FYNNEI.

V is TRBV27 and J is TRBJ2-5; TRBD2 matches at 9 bases. Losses at the gene ends were 7 bases for V and 1 base for J; bases not matched to a gene: 4. CDR1 is MNHEY, CDR2 SMNVEV, per germline (reference sequence). This CDR3 has 14 amino acids. The chain's CDR3 is CASTSTSGQETQYF. CDR3 in DNA: TGTGCCAGCACTTCGACTAGCGGCCAAGAGACCCAGTACTTC.

The rearrangement uses TRBV6-5 and TRBJ1-1; TRBD1 is a possible D gene (5 bases). The CDR3 has 13 residues. Germline V CDR1 and CDR2: MNHEY, SVGAGI. Deletions cut 7 bases from V and 5 bases from J, with 14 bases between. The CDR3 sequence is CASTPPGGTEAFF. CDR3 sequence (DNA): TGTGCCAGCACCCCTCCTGGGGGAACTGAAGCTTTCTTT.

This clone was detected only once. The rearrangement uses TRBV6-8 and TRBJ1-2, with no clear D. CDR1 is MNHGY, CDR2 SAAAGT, per germline. There are 13 residues in the CDR3. V was shortened by 5 bases and J by 4 bases, with 11 bases between the two germline ends. The CDR3 DNA reads TGTGCCAGCAGTCCTCAGGATGCCTATGGCTACACCTTC. Translated: CASSPQDAYGYTF.

V usage is TRBV20-1 and J usage is TRBJ1-2; a possible D gene is TRBD1 (6 bases). Between the trimmed V and J ends, which lost 3 bases and 8 bases, there was a span of 13 bases. Germline assignment: CDR1 DFQATT and CDR2 SNEGSKA (reference sequence). The CDR3 spans 12 residues. CDR3 coding DNA: TGCAGTGCTAGTTGGGACATCGAGGGCTACACCTTC. Protein product: CSASWDIEGYTF.

This clone has ten or more counts. The chain uses TRBV6-5 and TRBJ2-7; 9 bases fit TRBD2. J was trimmed by 4 bases and V by 5 bases; bases with no gene match: 9. Germline loops: CDR1 MNHEY, CDR2 SVGAGI. The CDR3 spans 15 residues. CDR3 in amino acids: CASSPRLAGIYEQYF. The DNA of the CDR3 is TGTGCCAGCAGTCCCCGGCTAGCGGGGATATACGAGCAGTACTTC.

The genes are TRBV5-4 and TRBJ2-3, with 12 nucleotides matching TRBD2. V trimming: 4 bases; J trimming: 0 bases; junction bases outside the gene matches: 6. The germline V gene has CDR1 SGHNT and CDR2 YYREEE (reference sequence). The CDR3 extends over 17 amino acids. Here the CDR3 reads CASSRGTSGSSTDTQYF. The CDR3 bases are TGTGCCAGCAGCAGAGGGACTAGCGGGTCTAGCACAGATACGCAGTATTTT.

The gene calls are TRBV18 and TRBJ2-2; D unclear. CDR1 KGHSH and CDR2 LQKENI come from the germline V gene. Trimming removed 4 bases at V and 7 bases at J, with 13 bases between. The CDR3 consists of 14 residues. The CDR3 bases are TGTGCCAGCTCACTCTCCCCGGTCGTCGGGGAGCTGTTTTTT. Its protein is CASSLSPVVGELFF.

This chain uses TRBV27 with TRBJ1-2, with TRBD1 identical over 9 bases. Germline V lookup: CDR1 MNHEY, CDR2 SMNVEV (reference sequence). V shed 5 bases, J shed 2 bases, and the junction held 12 bases outside the gene matches. The CDR3 is 17 residues long. The chain's CDR3 is CASSLGQGPHPNYGYTF. The CDR3, as DNA: TGTGCCAGCAGTCTAGGACAGGGGCCCCACCCCAACTATGGCTACACCTTC.

V and J are TRBV7-9 and TRBJ2-3; D unresolved. Germline V CDR1 and CDR2: SEHNR, FQNEAQ (reference sequence). CDR3 length: 15 residues. Deletions cut 1 base from V and 0 bases from J, with 8 bases between. The CDR3 nucleotides are TGTGCCAGCAGCTTAGTAGGTTTTAGCACAGATACGCAGTATTTT. Its translation is CASSLVGFSTDTQYF.

This chain's CDR3 is CAWSFTRGSNSPLHF. The DNA of the CDR3 is TGTGCCTGGAGCTTTACCAGGGGAAGCAATTCACCCCTCCACTTT. The chain combines TRBV30 with TRBJ1-6, with a tentative D call TRBD1 (6 bases). This CDR3 has 15 residues. V shed 3 bases and J shed 7 bases, with 16 bases lying between them. In germline, CDR1 is GTSNPN, CDR2 SVGIG (reference sequence). Complete variable domain (other parts from reference TRBV30 and TRBJ1-6): SQTIHQWPATLVQPVGSPLSLECTVEGTSNPNLYWYRQAAGRGLQLLFYSVGIGQISSEVPQNLSASRPQDRQFILSSKKLLLSDSGFYLCAWSFTRGSNSPLHFGNGTRLTVT.

There are a few counts of this clone. The CDR3 bases are TGCGCCAGCAGCTCGGGGAACTATGGCTACACCTTC. This gives the protein CASSSGNYGYTF. The rearrangement links TRBV5-1 to TRBJ1-2; no firm D call. The germline V gene has CDR1 SGHRS and CDR2 YFSETQ. With 3 bases removed from V and 2 bases from J, the gap between germline ends came to 5 bases. This CDR3 is built from 12 residues. The whole variable domain, filled in from reference TRBV5-1 and TRBJ1-2, reads KAGVTQTPRYLIKTRGQQVTLSCSPISGHRSVSWYQQTPGQGLQFLFEYFSETQRNKGNFPGRFSGRQFSNSRSEMNVSTLELGDSALYLCASSSGNYGYTFGSGTRLTVV.

This clone was detected only once. The genes are TRBV7-3 and TRBJ2-3; no clear D. The ends were cut back, 2 bases at V and 1 base at J, with 7 bases in the middle. Per germline, CDR1 SGHTA and CDR2 FQGTGA. This CDR3 contains 14 residues. As DNA, the CDR3 is TGTGCCAGCAGCTTATCTTCACGCACAGATACGCAGTATTTT. Protein: CASSLSSRTDTQYF.

The chain employs TRBV24-1 and TRBJ2-1; 11 bases map to TRBD2. The V gene end was trimmed by 9 bases and the J gene end by 4 bases; junction bases not matched to a gene: 7. Per germline, CDR1 KGHDR and CDR2 SFDVKD. This CDR3 is 15 amino acids long. CDR3 sequence: CATSLGTSGYNEQFF. The CDR3 DNA sequence: TGTGCCACCTCCCTCGGGACTAGCGGTTACAATGAGCAGTTCTTC.

CDR3 region: CATSRSGGLPSYEQYF. CDR3 DNA sequence: TGTGCCACCAGCAGAAGTGGGGGACTACCCTCCTACGAGCAGTACTTC. This rearrangement joins TRBV15 to TRBJ2-7; 7 nucleotides agree with TRBD2. Germline V gene data show CDR1 as LNHNV and CDR2 as YYDKDF (reference sequence). The CDR3 contains 16 residues. Losses at the gene ends were 2 bases for V and 0 bases for J; bases not matched to a gene: 7.

This clone was found a few times. This chain links TRBV7-9 with TRBJ1-1, with D possibly TRBD1 on 6 matching bases. The CDR3 is 15 residues long. Trimming took 5 bases from V and 4 from J, leaving 17 bases between them. Germline lookup yields CDR1 SEHNR and CDR2 FQNEAQ (reference sequence). CDR3 DNA: TGTGCCAGCAGCCCAGGGGCCACCCCGCTCACTGAAGCTTTCTTT. Encoded protein: CASSPGATPLTEAFF.

A note on this clone: Different DNA sequences within this sample yield the same CDR3. The chain combines TRBV7-9 with TRBJ2-3; 10 nucleotides align to TRBD2. The V gene end was trimmed by 2 bases and the J gene end by 3 bases; junction bases not matched to a gene: 2. CDR3 size: 15 residues. The germline gives CDR1 SEHNR, CDR2 FQNEAQ (reference sequence). The CDR3, as DNA: TGTGCCAGCAGCTTATTAGCGGGAGGTACAGATACGCAGTATTTT. This translates into CASSLLAGGTDTQYF.

This rearrangement joins TRBV27 to TRBJ2-1, with 7 bases identical to TRBD2. CDR1 MNHEY and CDR2 SMNVEV come from the germline V gene (reference sequence). The CDR3 length is 15 residues. The J segment lost 7 bases and the V segment lost 8 bases, leaving 14 bases of the junction unmatched. This chain's CDR3 is CASAYDAGVGNEQFF. The CDR3 nucleotides are TGTGCCAGCGCATATGATGCGGGAGTGGGGAATGAGCAGTTCTTC.